Shown below are 25 T cell receptor beta chains from a single sample sequenced in a study of radiation and T cells in renal cell carcinoma. Time point in this sample: baseline pretreatment blood. The treatment is: 15 Gy SBRT to primary tumor, nephrectomy 4 weeks later. Assay: immunoSEQ multiplex PCR; the TCRdb copy retains only in-frame clones and omits some. The table records some 150,000 clones, about 88% of them present only once. Sample: blood, taken from a patient whose treatment included radiotherapy and nephrectomy. The receptors were gathered from a woman aged 50 to 60 with renal cell carcinoma.

This sequence joins TRBV11-3 and TRBJ2-1, with TRBD2 identical over 14 bases. The CDR3 is 15 residues long. The germline CDR1 and CDR2 sequences are SGHNT and YENEEA. Trimming cost V 4 bases and J 8 bases; bases outside gene matches: 4. The CDR3 nucleotides read TGTGCCAGCAGCTCAGGACTAGCGGGGGGATATGAGCAGTTCTTC. Translation: CASSSGLAGGYEQFF.

With respect to this clone: The same CDR3 can be traced to other DNA sequences in this sample. This sequence joins TRBV30 and TRBJ1-4; D remains unclear. Germline CDR1 is GTSNPN and CDR2 is SVGIG (reference sequence). This CDR3 spans 11 amino acids. V shed 0 bases and J shed 7 bases, with 3 bases lying between them. CDR3 protein: CAWSVGEKLFF. For the CDR3, the DNA is TGTGCCTGGAGTGTGGGTGAAAAACTGTTTTTT. The whole variable domain, filled in from reference TRBV30 and TRBJ1-4, reads SQTIHQWPATLVQPVGSPLSLECTVEGTSNPNLYWYRQAAGRGLQLLFYSVGIGQISSEVPQNLSASRPQDRQFILSSKKLLLSDSGFYLCAWSVGEKLFFGSGTQLSVL.

This clone occurred once. The chain employs TRBV18 and TRBJ2-5; 7 bases map to TRBD1. Germline assignment: CDR1 KGHSH and CDR2 LQKENI. V lost 0 bases and J lost 5; bases outside the gene matches: 9. The CDR3 has 16 residues. In DNA form, the CDR3 reads TGTGCCAGCTCACCACCGGGACAGTTTTGGGGGGAGACCCAGTACTTC. This codes for CASSPPGQFWGETQYF.

V is TRBV5-6 and J is TRBJ2-7; TRBD1 might be the D (5 bases). Germline loops: CDR1 SGHDT, CDR2 YYEEEE. Trimming cost V 4 bases and J 6 bases, with 11 bases left between them. The CDR3 consists of 12 residues. The DNA of the CDR3 is TGTGCCAGCAGCCGAGACAGTGGCGAGCAGTACTTC. Its protein is CASSRDSGEQYF. Together with reference TRBV5-6 and TRBJ2-7, the CDR3 gives the full variable domain: DAGVTQSPTHLIKTRGQQVTLRCSPKSGHDTVSWYQQALGQGPQFIFQYYEEEERQRGNFPDRFSGHQFPNYSSELNVNALLLGDSALYLCASSRDSGEQYFGPGTRLTVT.

The CDR3 here is CASSLLSGGNNEQFF. CDR3 nucleotides: TGCGCCAGCAGCTTGCTGAGCGGGGGGAACAATGAGCAGTTCTTC. The rearrangement joins TRBV5-1 to TRBJ2-1; TRBD2 agrees at 9 bases. With 1 base clipped from V and 5 bases from J, the junction kept 4 bases outside the gene matches. Germline CDR1 is SGHRS and CDR2 is YFSETQ. The CDR3 is 15 residues long. The whole variable domain, filled in from reference TRBV5-1 and TRBJ2-1, reads KAGVTQTPRYLIKTRGQQVTLSCSPISGHRSVSWYQQTPGQGLQFLFEYFSETQRNKGNFPGRFSGRQFSNSRSEMNVSTLELGDSALYLCASSLLSGGNNEQFFGPGTRLTVL.

The CDR3, as DNA: TGTGCCAGCACCCGGGGTAGAGACACTGAAGCTTTCTTT. It specifies CASTRGRDTEAFF. The V gene is TRBV6-6, the J gene TRBJ1-1; D remains ambiguous. Trimming took off 7 bases at V and 3 bases at J, with 12 bases between the two ends. Germline CDR1 reads MNHNY; CDR2 reads SVGAGI (reference sequence). The CDR3 is 13 amino acids.

The CDR3 DNA reads as TGTGCCAGCAGCTTAGGTCCAGGGAGGCAAGAGACCCAGTACTTC. Its protein product is CASSLGPGRQETQYF. The J gene is TRBJ2-5, the V gene TRBV7-3; D might be TRBD2 (6 bases). This CDR3 is built from 15 residues. Trimming took 2 bases from V and 2 from J, leaving 12 bases between them. Germline V gives CDR1 SGHTA, CDR2 FQGTGA.

The V and J genes are TRBV6-6 and TRBJ2-1; TRBD2 agrees at 7 bases. CDR3 length: 14 residues. CDR1 is MNHNY, CDR2 SVGAGI, per germline (reference sequence). The junction had 6 bases not matched to a gene; V was cut back by 6 bases and J by 4 bases. The CDR3 nucleotides are TGTGCCAGCAGCCCGCTAGCGGAATACAATGAGCAGTTCTTC. Its protein is CASSPLAEYNEQFF.

The V call is TRBV11-2, the J call TRBJ1-3; D perhaps matches TRBD1 (5 bases). Trimming shortened V by 3 bases and J by 8 bases, and 20 bases separated the two germline ends. Germline assignment: CDR1 SGHAT and CDR2 FQNNGV. The CDR3 has 16 amino acids. The DNA for the CDR3 is TGTGCCAGCAGCTTGGGGCTGGGTAGGCTCGGGTACACCATATATTTT. Its translation: CASSLGLGRLGYTIYF.

The gene calls are TRBV7-2 and TRBJ2-1; 8 nucleotides match TRBD1. The trim removed 1 base at V and 8 bases at J, leaving 7 bases unmatched. The CDR3 extends over 15 amino acids. CDR1 is SGHTA and CDR2 is FQGNSA in the germline V gene. The CDR3 sequence is CASSLDWAGGYEQFF. CDR3 in DNA: TGTGCCAGCAGCTTAGATTGGGCAGGGGGCTATGAGCAGTTCTTC.

The rearrangement uses TRBV7-9 and TRBJ1-1, with 7 bases aligning to TRBD1. J gave up 5 bases and V 6 bases, and 18 bases lay outside the gene matches. The length of the CDR3 is 17 residues. The V gene's germline CDR1 is SEHNR and CDR2 FQNEAQ (reference sequence). CDR3 coding DNA: TGTGCCAGCAGGTTACAGGGGCTGCAGGTGGGGAGGACTGAAGCTTTCTTT. Encoded protein: CASRLQGLQVGRTEAFF. The entire variable domain, with the rest obtained from reference TRBV7-9 and TRBJ1-1, is as follows: DTGVSQNPRHKITKRGQNVTFRCDPISEHNRLYWYRQTLGQGPEFLTYFQNEAQLEKSRLLSDRFSAERPKGSFSTLEIQRTEQGDSAMYLCASRLQGLQVGRTEAFFGQGTRLTVV.

V gene TRBV7-8 combines with J gene TRBJ1-1; TRBD1 is a possible D gene (5 bases). Germline CDR1 and CDR2: SGHVS and FQNEAQ. The CDR3 is 15 residues long. Trimming took off 5 bases at V and 5 bases at J, with 18 bases between the two ends. CDR3 sequence reads: CASSLLQGAVTEAFF. The CDR3 DNA reads as TGTGCCAGCAGCCTTCTTCAGGGAGCGGTTACTGAAGCTTTCTTT.

The chain has TRBV23-1 and TRBJ1-5; D gene uncertain. TRBV23-1 qualifies as an ORF whose function is uncertain. Between the trimmed V and J ends, which lost 2 bases and 5 bases, there was a span of 16 bases. The CDR3 sequence is 16 residues long. CDR3 DNA sequence: TGCGCCAGCAGTCAAACCAAGGCGCGGGATTATCAGCCCCAGCATTTT. Its translation is CASSQTKARDYQPQHF.

The J gene is TRBJ1-1, the V gene TRBV11-1; D is ambiguous. The CDR3 loop spans 13 amino acids. Trimming removed 3 bases from V and 1 base from J, with 6 bases in between. Per germline, CDR1 SGHAT and CDR2 FQDESV (reference sequence). CDR3 protein: CASSLWRNTEAFF. CDR3 bases: TGTGCCAGCAGCTTGTGGAGGAACACTGAAGCTTTCTTT.

This rearrangement joins TRBV5-1 to TRBJ1-1; D is ambiguous. V was shortened by 0 bases and J by 3 bases, with 12 bases between the two germline ends. The length of the CDR3 is 15 residues. From germline, CDR1 is SGHRS and CDR2 YFSETQ. The CDR3 is CASSLANVEDTEAFF. The CDR3 DNA follows: TGCGCCAGCAGCTTGGCCAACGTAGAAGACACTGAAGCTTTCTTT.

J is TRBJ2-3 and V is TRBV9; D is perhaps TRBD2 (6 bases). Germline V gives CDR1 SGDLS, CDR2 YYNGEE. The CDR3 totals 15 residues. Trimming shortened V by 1 base and J by 3 bases, and 12 bases separated the two germline ends. CDR3 protein: CASSVTPSETDTQYF. The DNA of the CDR3 is TGTGCCAGCAGCGTAACCCCTAGCGAAACAGATACGCAGTATTTT.

V and J are TRBV12-5 and TRBJ1-2; D gene ambiguous. The CDR3 is 14 residues long. V lost 1 base, J lost 4 bases, and 10 bases lay in between. The germline gives CDR1 LGHNT, CDR2 FRNRAP. The CDR3 sequence: CASGLEVAVYGYTF. The CDR3, as DNA: TGTGCTAGTGGTTTGGAGGTGGCGGTCTATGGCTACACCTTC.

V usage is TRBV7-9 and J usage is TRBJ2-6, with D hard to call. This CDR3 comprises 18 residues. Germline V lookup: CDR1 SEHNR, CDR2 FQNEAQ (reference sequence). The V gene lost 5 bases and the J gene lost 0 bases, with 17 bases spanning the gap. The CDR3 is CASSPVSVFSSGANVLTF. The CDR3 DNA reads as TGTGCCAGCAGCCCAGTCTCGGTATTTAGCTCTGGGGCCAACGTCCTGACTTTC.

The V call is TRBV19, the J call TRBJ1-4, with 7 bases fitting TRBD1. CDR3 length: 14 residues. V shed 3 bases and J 10 bases; nucleotides not matched to a gene: 8. Germline CDR1 and CDR2: LNHDA and SQIVND (reference sequence). DNA of the CDR3: TGTGCCAGTAGTATGCAGGGGGTCCCGGGAAAACTGTTTTTT. Translated, it gives CASSMQGVPGKLFF.

The V gene is TRBV10-3, the J gene TRBJ2-3; the D is unclear. Germline CDR1 is ENHRY and CDR2 is SYGVKD. With 11 bases removed from V and 4 bases from J, the gap between germline ends came to 16 bases. The CDR3 loop spans 13 amino acids. The CDR3 is CAVWAEGADTQYF. The CDR3 region has the DNA TGTGCCGTCTGGGCAGAAGGCGCAGATACGCAGTATTTT.

The sample holds one count of this clone. The chain combines TRBV9 with TRBJ2-2, with D uncertain. In germline, CDR1 is SGDLS, CDR2 YYNGEE. The CDR3 is 14 residues long. V lost 2 bases and J lost 1, with 6 bases in between. CDR3 DNA: TGTGCCAGCAGCGTGGCGTGGAACACCGGGGAGCTGTTTTTT. Encoded protein: CASSVAWNTGELFF.

This clone was seen a single time. V is TRBV18 and J is TRBJ2-2, with TRBD2 identical over 9 bases. Trimming at V came to 3 bases and at J to 0 bases, leaving 5 bases not matched to a gene. Looked up from germline, CDR1 is KGHSH and CDR2 is LQKENI. There are 17 residues in the CDR3. In DNA, the CDR3 is TGTGCCAGCTCACCCGAAATAGCGGGGGCGAACACCGGGGAGCTGTTTTTT. Translated: CASSPEIAGANTGELFF.

The chain recombines TRBV5-6 with TRBJ1-5, with D unclear. With 0 bases removed from V and 5 bases from J, the gap between germline ends came to 9 bases. The CDR3 spans 14 residues. Germline assignment: CDR1 SGHDT and CDR2 YYEEEE. The CDR3 DNA is TGTGCCAGCAGCTTGGTCGGCGGGGATCAGCCCCAGCATTTT. Its translation: CASSLVGGDQPQHF.

This chain links TRBV6-1 with TRBJ2-3; D ambiguous. The CDR3 contains 15 residues. The germline CDR1 and CDR2 sequences are MNHNS and SASEGT. V was pared by 5 bases and J by 2 bases, with 14 bases between. The CDR3 here is CASSPLDTSTDTQYF. Written as DNA, the CDR3 is TGTGCCAGCAGTCCGCTTGACACTTCCACAGATACGCAGTATTTT.

The chain has TRBV7-8 and TRBJ2-1; 15 bases are shared with TRBD2. The CDR3 is 16 residues long. Germline values: CDR1 SGHVS, CDR2 FQNEAQ. V lost 5 bases, J lost 7 bases, and 6 bases stayed unmatched. The CDR3 nucleotides read TGTGCCAGCAGCGCTCGCGGGACTAGCGGGGGGAATGAGCAGTTCTTC. Protein product: CASSARGTSGGNEQFF.